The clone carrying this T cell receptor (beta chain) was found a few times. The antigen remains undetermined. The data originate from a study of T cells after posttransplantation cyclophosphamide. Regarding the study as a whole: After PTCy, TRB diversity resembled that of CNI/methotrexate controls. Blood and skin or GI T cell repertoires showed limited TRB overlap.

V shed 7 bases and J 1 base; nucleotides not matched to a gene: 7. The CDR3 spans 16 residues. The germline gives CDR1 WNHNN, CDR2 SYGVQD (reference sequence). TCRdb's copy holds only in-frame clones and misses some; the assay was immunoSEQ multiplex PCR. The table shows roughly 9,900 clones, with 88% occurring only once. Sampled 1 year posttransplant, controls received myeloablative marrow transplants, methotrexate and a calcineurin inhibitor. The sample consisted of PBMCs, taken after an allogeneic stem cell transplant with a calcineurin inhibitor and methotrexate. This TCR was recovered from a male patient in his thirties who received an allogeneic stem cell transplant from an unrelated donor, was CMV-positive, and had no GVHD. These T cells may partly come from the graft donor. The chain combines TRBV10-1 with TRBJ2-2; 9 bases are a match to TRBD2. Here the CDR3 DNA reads TGCGCCAGCACCCCCCGACTAGCGGTGAACACCGGGGAGCTGTTTTTT. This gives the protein CASTPRLAVNTGELFF.